This paragraph reports one T cell receptor (beta chain). This clone has just a few counts. Its antigen target is currently unknown. Qualities for individual bases were not recorded, and no much larger clone is one base off. One collaborating source in Seattle enrolled patients during active infection and followed them longitudinally through the course of disease. Each collaborating institution followed its own protocols to collect whole blood in K2EDTA tubes. Collaborator samples were shipped for TCRbeta analysis as frozen whole blood, isolated PBMCs, or DNA extracted from either sample type. The sample is drawn from a study of blood T cell repertoires in COVID-19 (dated by TCRdb to the early 2020s). About the full investigation: The collaborator samples originated in the United States, Italy and Spain and spanned the acute and convalescent phases of COVID-19. Sample metadata almost always included a de-identified subject ID, COVID-19 status, age in years and sex. Samples came from the ongoing ImmuneRACE study (first 160 participants) plus 1,254 subjects from 6 global collaborators. Where available, HLA class I and class II types were obtained from metadata supplied by the sample provider rather than from assay-based typing. The material from the prospective study consisted of cDNA or gDNA derived from T cells, B-cell-depleted T cells, or PBMCs. The dataset comprised deeply sampled blood TCRbeta repertoires from subjects exposed to, actively infected with, or recovered from COVID-19. The repertoires were released in a freely available public database meant as a resource for research on the immune response to SARS-CoV-2.

TCRbeta CDR3 regions were amplified from genomic DNA by means of the immunoSEQ Assay, a bias-controlled multiplex PCR. Per the original workflow: Within the assay, amplification of reference gene primers was used to estimate how many nucleated cells each sample contained. Sequence reads were collapsed and filtered to measure the absolute abundance of every unique TCRbeta CDR3 rearrangement. For each sample, productive Simpson clonality was calculated as the square root of Simpson's diversity index across productive rearrangements. TCRdb took this table from immuneACCESS and kept in-frame rearrangements with V and J called. Such tables lack part of the clones; where checked against another copy, unresolved V genes explain under half of the gap, and the rest is unexplained. Clone size and the V and J calls come from that table; the DNA yielded D and trimming. The sample data list some 350,000 clones, and about nine tenths of these were observed just once. 7.3% of the sample is held by the ten biggest clonotypes.

The CDR3 goes from the cysteine to the phenylalanine over 13 residues. The kept DNA is CDR3 alone, 39 bases in frame from the first base. The germline V gene gives CDR1 as MNHEY and CDR2 as SVGAGI. Trimming leaves V shorter by 5 bases and J shorter by 5 bases, with the junction holding 5 bases beyond the gene matches. Study-wide conclusions, independent of this receptor: How much clinical and demographic metadata was included differed by source and by participant, and the metadata was provided uncurated.

The chain is encoded by TRBV6-5 joined to TRBJ2-7; TRBD1 agrees with 8 junctional bases. The sequencing input was peripheral blood. The TCR originated in an older woman with COVID-19, enrolled during active disease. The CDR3 region has the sequence CASSKDRANEQYF. The sequenced DNA is TGTGCCAGCAGTAAGGACAGGGCCAACGAGCAGTACTTC.